This is a list of T cell receptor beta chains from one sample in a study of blood T cell repertoires in COVID-19. Clones were read by immunoSEQ multiplex PCR, and TCRdb kept only the in-frame ones, dropping some. The data contain some 330,000 clones, roughly four fifths of them singletons. Sequencing was carried out using PBMCs or T cells enriched from blood (not recorded which). Every receptor here comes from a woman aged 45-65 years who had recovered from COVID-19. Each CDR3 is given with its conserved first and last residue. A D gene is named only where the DNA matches it firmly.

V gene,J gene,D gene,CDR3 protein
TRBV18,TRBJ2-3,TRBD2,CASSPVGSSGRAISDTQYF
TRBV6-1,TRBJ2-7,-,CASSEFAGEQYF
TRBV11-3,TRBJ1-2,-,CASSSETGSGYGYTF
TRBV6-5,TRBJ1-6,-,CASSYATPQSSPLHF
TRBV6-5,TRBJ1-1,TRBD1,CASSRPSDRGTFF
TRBV6-5,TRBJ1-2,TRBD1,CATATGEVPSGYTF
TRBV5-6,TRBJ1-5,-,CASSLAGQPQHF
TRBV14,TRBJ2-2,-,CASSQRTGELFF
TRBV19,TRBJ1-3,TRBD1,CASVGQGGNTIYF
TRBV2,TRBJ1-1,TRBD1,CASSPGQVTEAFF
TRBV2,TRBJ2-7,TRBD1,CASSPGQGRYEQYF
TRBV12-3/TRBV12-4,TRBJ2-1,TRBD1,CASSFLGQGEQFF
TRBV5-1,TRBJ2-1,-,CASSLPLPGEQFF
TRBV5-1,TRBJ2-2,-,CASSLALTGELFF
TRBV30,TRBJ2-1,TRBD2,CAWSVPASGGYNEQFF
TRBV3-1/TRBV3-2,TRBJ2-2,-,CASSLAVNTGELFF
TRBV18,TRBJ1-1,TRBD1,CASSPTGLTEAFF
TRBV9,TRBJ1-5,TRBD1,CASSFGTGSGQPQHF
TRBV10-3,TRBJ1-5,-,CAISESRDQPQHF
TRBV19,TRBJ1-3,-,CASSIQLGALGNTIYF
TRBV30,TRBJ2-7,TRBD2,CAWSRTSGAYEQYF
TRBV10-3,TRBJ1-5,TRBD1,CAISSRQGSNQPQHF
TRBV7-2,TRBJ2-1,TRBD2,CALGTSGYNEQFF
TRBV28,TRBJ2-5,TRBD2,CASTNRWTSGQETQYF
TRBV29-1,TRBJ2-1,TRBD2,CSARGTSGRALTLNEQFF
TRBV2,TRBJ2-3,TRBD2,CASMTSPGTDTQYF
TRBV5-6,TRBJ1-4,-,CASSLRSNEKLFF
TRBV5-1,TRBJ2-1,TRBD2,CASRDSGTSGSREQFF
TRBV5-6,TRBJ1-3,-,CASSSRLSSGNTIYF
TRBV6-5,TRBJ1-2,TRBD1,CASSEGALGYTF
TRBV7-9,TRBJ1-2,-,CASSPTGTPEGYGYTF
TRBV19,TRBJ2-7,TRBD1,CASSMVRGKGEQYF
TRBV19,TRBJ1-5,TRBD1,CASSTTGTGGFQPQHF
TRBV21-1,TRBJ1-5,-,CASTKRRVGGEQPQHF
TRBV19,TRBJ1-4,TRBD1,CASPRQGTNEKLFF